The 6 T cell receptor beta chains below come from one sample, sequenced in a study of neurological immune-mediated disorders. TCRdb re-called the 5' RACE reads through MiXCR, storing one row per CDR3 protein. The table records more than 75,000 distinct CDR3 sequences, approximately 10% of them present only once. Input material: PBMCs. These receptors were collected from a man aged 40-55 years in good health.

This clonotype was seen a few times. The chain is built from TRBV20-1 and TRBJ2-1, with TRBD2 matching over 10 bases. V shed 1 base, J shed 7 bases, and the junction held 7 bases outside the gene matches. Per germline, CDR1 DFQATT and CDR2 SNEGSKA (reference sequence). The CDR3 covers 15 residues. The CDR3 region is CSARALLAGENEQFF. In DNA, the CDR3 is TGCAGTGCTAGAGCTCTCCTAGCGGGAGAAAATGAGCAGTTCTTC.

This clonotype was detected many times. The chain employs TRBV4-1 and TRBJ2-7; 7 nucleotides line up with TRBD1. The CDR3 length is 14 residues. V lost 4 bases, J lost 3 bases, and 6 bases stayed unmatched. Germline values: CDR1 MGHRA, CDR2 YSYEKL. The CDR3, as DNA: TGCGCCAGCAGCCTACAGGGGAAAGGCTACGAGCAGTACTTC. It yields the protein CASSLQGKGYEQYF.

This clonotype was detected ten times or more. The chain employs TRBV5-5 and TRBJ2-1, with 8 bases identical to TRBD2. This CDR3 spans 13 amino acids. Germline V gives CDR1 SGHKS, CDR2 YYEKEE (reference sequence). V shed 2 bases and J 10 bases; nucleotides not matched to a gene: 5. The CDR3 is CASSFFSSGEQFF. The CDR3 DNA is TGTGCCAGCAGCTTCTTCTCTAGCGGGGAGCAGTTCTTC.

This clonotype has a count of ten or more. This rearrangement joins TRBV29-1 to TRBJ1-1; D uncertain. Germline-derived CDR1 and CDR2 are SQVTM and ANQGSEA. This CDR3 contains 13 residues. With 4 bases removed from V and 0 bases from J, the gap between germline ends came to 9 bases. The CDR3 DNA reads as TGCAGCGTTGTTCGCAGAATGAACACTGAAGCTTTCTTT. Its translation: CSVVRRMNTEAFF.

This clonotype came up many times. The chain couples TRBV5-1 to TRBJ1-4; D is ambiguous. The CDR3 covers 15 residues. V was pared by 0 bases and J by 0 bases, with 6 bases between. Germline V gene data show CDR1 as SGHRS and CDR2 as YFSETQ. CDR3 DNA: TGCGCCAGCAGCTTGGGCGGTACAACTAATGAAAAACTGTTTTTT. Its protein product is CASSLGGTTNEKLFF. Full variable domain (missing parts from reference TRBV5-1 and TRBJ1-4): KAGVTQTPRYLIKTRGQQVTLSCSPISGHRSVSWYQQTPGQGLQFLFEYFSETQRNKGNFPGRFSGRQFSNSRSEMNVSTLELGDSALYLCASSLGGTTNEKLFFGSGTQLSVL.

This clonotype occurred many times. This chain joins TRBV6-1 and TRBJ2-7; TRBD1 might be the D (5 bases). Germline V CDR1 and CDR2: MNHNS, SASEGT. This CDR3 comprises 12 residues. V shed 3 bases and J shed 3 bases, with 6 bases lying between them. The CDR3 sequence is CASSEDIYEQYF. CDR3 DNA sequence: TGTGCCAGCAGTGAGGACATCTACGAGCAGTACTTC.